These 5 T cell receptor beta chains were all obtained from the same sample, sequenced in a study of early T cells in non-severe SARS-CoV-2 infection. One entry per CDR3 protein results from TCRdb running MiXCR on the 5' RACE reads. Among over 70,000 distinct CDR3 sequences, around 15% were seen once, and the ten largest hold less than 5%. Here the sequenced sample was whole blood, taken at baseline. These receptors were taken from an adult who was a healthcare worker with PCR-confirmed SARS-CoV-2 infection or an uninfected control (not recorded which).

The V and J genes are TRBV6-4 and TRBJ2-1; weak D call: TRBD1 (6 bases). The germline V gene has CDR1 MRHNA and CDR2 SNTAGT. The CDR3 has 15 residues. Trimming shortened V by 3 bases and J by 0 bases, and 9 bases separated the two germline ends. CDR3: CASSEHRDSYNEQFF. In DNA form, the CDR3 reads TGTGCCAGCAGTGAACACAGGGACTCCTACAATGAGCAGTTCTTC.

This clonotype was seen a single time. The chain combines TRBV29-1 with TRBJ1-2; tentatively, D is TRBD1 (5 bases). CDR1 and CDR2 from the germline V gene are SQVTM and ANQGSEA. V gave up 6 bases and J gave up 5 bases, with 13 bases separating them. There are 12 residues in the CDR3. The CDR3 here is CSVIDSKYGYTF. The CDR3 DNA is TGCAGCGTCATCGACAGCAAGTATGGCTACACCTTC.

The rearrangement links TRBV27 to TRBJ2-7, with 7 bases aligning to TRBD1. CDR3 size: 16 residues. Per germline, CDR1 MNHEY and CDR2 SMNVEV (reference sequence). Trimming cost V 0 bases and J 0 bases; bases outside gene matches: 5. The CDR3 nucleotides are TGTGCCAGCAGTTTATCGGGGACAGTGTTCTCCTACGAGCAGTACTTC. This encodes CASSLSGTVFSYEQYF.

The table lists this clonotype with many counts. The chain carries TRBV7-3 and TRBJ1-3; no definite D call. This CDR3 contains 14 residues. From germline, CDR1 is SGHTA and CDR2 FQGTGA. Trimming removed 1 base from V and 6 bases from J, with 10 bases in between. The CDR3 region is CASSLSGSENTIYF. The CDR3 DNA reads TGTGCCAGCAGCTTAAGCGGGAGTGAAAACACCATATATTTT.

The chain recombines TRBV30 with TRBJ2-7; D is unresolved. CDR1 and CDR2 from the germline V gene are GTSNPN and SVGIG (reference sequence). CDR3 length: 13 amino acids. V lost 0 bases and J 6 bases, leaving 12 bases between the germline ends. CDR3 amino acids: CAWSVWEPLEQYF. In nucleotides, the CDR3 is TGTGCCTGGAGTGTCTGGGAACCGCTCGAGCAGTACTTC.